This T cell receptor beta chain comes out of a study of T cells in Graves' hyperthyroidism and ophthalmopathy. Study results and limitations: The blood repertoire included most of the expanded thyroid clonotypes above 0.001.

This clonotype was detected many times. What it recognizes is unknown. The TCR beta CDR3 regions underwent amplification using RNA transcripts as the source. First-round RT-PCR targeting the TCR CDR3 was performed with the HTBI primer set. Each CDR3 protein is one row after TCRdb ran MiXCR on the multiplex PCR reads. The sample lists about 590,000 distinct CDR3 sequences; 15% to 18% were seen once. The study based diagnoses on clinical symptoms, serum thyroxine and TRAb, thyroid ultrasound and orbital computed tomography. The CDR3 contains 14 residues. The ends were cut back, 3 bases at V and 8 bases at J, with 14 bases in the middle. CDR1 is MDHEN, CDR2 SYDVKM, per germline.

V is TRBV28 and J is TRBJ2-1; tentatively, D is TRBD1 (6 bases). This sequence was found in a woman aged 25 to 39 with Graves' hyperthyroidism. The sample taken for sequencing was blood. This CDR3 reads CASSLSGALDEQFF. The DNA for the CDR3 is TGTGCCAGCAGTTTGTCAGGGGCGCTGGATGAGCAGTTCTTC.